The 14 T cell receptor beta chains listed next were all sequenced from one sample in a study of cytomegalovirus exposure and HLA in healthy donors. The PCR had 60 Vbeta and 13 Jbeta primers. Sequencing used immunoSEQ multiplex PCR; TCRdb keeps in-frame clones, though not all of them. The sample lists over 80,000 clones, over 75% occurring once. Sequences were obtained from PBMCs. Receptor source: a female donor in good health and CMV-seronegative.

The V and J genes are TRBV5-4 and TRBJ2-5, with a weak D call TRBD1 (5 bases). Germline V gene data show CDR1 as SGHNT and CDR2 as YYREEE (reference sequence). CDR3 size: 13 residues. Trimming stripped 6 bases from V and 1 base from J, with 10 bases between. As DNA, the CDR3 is TGTGCCAGCACCCCTGGGGCCCAAGAGACCCAGTACTTC. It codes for CASTPGAQETQYF.

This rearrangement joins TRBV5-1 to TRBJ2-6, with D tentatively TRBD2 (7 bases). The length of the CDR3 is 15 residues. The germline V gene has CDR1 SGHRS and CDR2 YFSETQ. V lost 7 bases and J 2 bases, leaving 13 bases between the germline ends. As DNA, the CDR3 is TGCGCCAGCCGTCCGGGGGGCACTGGGGCCAACGTCCTGACTTTC. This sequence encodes CASRPGGTGANVLTF.

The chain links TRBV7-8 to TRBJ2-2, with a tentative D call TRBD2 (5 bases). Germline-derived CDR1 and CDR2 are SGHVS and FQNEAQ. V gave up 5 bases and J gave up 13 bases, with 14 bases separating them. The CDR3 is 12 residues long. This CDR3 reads CASSRAGVLLFF. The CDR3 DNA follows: TGTGCCAGCAGCCGGGCGGGTGTATTGCTGTTTTTT.

CDR3 region: CASSKTSYDEQYF. The CDR3 DNA reads TGTGCCAGCAGCAAAACTAGCTACGACGAGCAGTACTTC. The J gene is TRBJ2-7, the V gene TRBV9; D perhaps matches TRBD2 (6 bases). V lost 4 bases, J lost 5 bases, and 13 bases lay in between. Germline loops: CDR1 SGDLS, CDR2 YYNGEE. There are 13 residues in the CDR3.

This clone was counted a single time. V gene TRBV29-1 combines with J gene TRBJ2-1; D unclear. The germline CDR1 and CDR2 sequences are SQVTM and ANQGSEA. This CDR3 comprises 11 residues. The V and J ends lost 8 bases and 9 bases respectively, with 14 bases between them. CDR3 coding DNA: TGCAGCACTACCCTCTACTCTGAGCAGTTCTTC. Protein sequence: CSTTLYSEQFF.

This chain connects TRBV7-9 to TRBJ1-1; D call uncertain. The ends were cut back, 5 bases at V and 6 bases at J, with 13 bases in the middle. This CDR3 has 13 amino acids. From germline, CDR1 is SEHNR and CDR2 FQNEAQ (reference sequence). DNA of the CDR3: TGTGCCAGCAGCCCCCGGGATGGGGCTGAAGCTTTCTTT. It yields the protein CASSPRDGAEAFF. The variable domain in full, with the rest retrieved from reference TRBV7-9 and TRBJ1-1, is DTGVSQNPRHKITKRGQNVTFRCDPISEHNRLYWYRQTLGQGPEFLTYFQNEAQLEKSRLLSDRFSAERPKGSFSTLEIQRTEQGDSAMYLCASSPRDGAEAFFGQGTRLTVV.

CDR3 sequence: CASSGGYNQPQHF. In DNA form, the CDR3 reads TGTGCCAGCAGCGGGGGCTACAATCAGCCCCAGCATTTT. The rearrangement links TRBV9 to TRBJ1-5, with D possibly being TRBD1 (5 bases). This CDR3 is 13 amino acids long. V dropped 3 bases and J dropped 3 bases, with 7 bases sitting between them. Germline-derived CDR1 and CDR2 are SGDLS and YYNGEE.

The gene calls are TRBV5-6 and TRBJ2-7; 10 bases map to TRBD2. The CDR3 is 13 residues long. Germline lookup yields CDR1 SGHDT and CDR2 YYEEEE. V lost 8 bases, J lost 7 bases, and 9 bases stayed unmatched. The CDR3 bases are TGTGCCAGTAATTTAGCGGGGGGCTGGGAGCAGTACTTC. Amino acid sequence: CASNLAGGWEQYF.

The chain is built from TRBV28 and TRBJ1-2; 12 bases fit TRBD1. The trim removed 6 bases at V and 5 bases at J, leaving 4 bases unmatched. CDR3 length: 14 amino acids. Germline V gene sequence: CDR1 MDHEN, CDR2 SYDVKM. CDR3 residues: CASSGTGGGYGYTF. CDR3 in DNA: TGTGCCAGCAGCGGGACAGGGGGCGGGTATGGCTACACCTTC.

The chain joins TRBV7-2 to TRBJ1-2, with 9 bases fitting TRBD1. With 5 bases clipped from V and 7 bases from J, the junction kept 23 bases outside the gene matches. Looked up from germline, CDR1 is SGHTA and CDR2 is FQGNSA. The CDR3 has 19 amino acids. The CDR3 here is CASSLTGGRATRAGSGYTF. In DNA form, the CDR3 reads TGTGCCAGCAGCCTAACAGGGGGCCGCGCCACACGGGCAGGTAGTGGCTACACCTTC.

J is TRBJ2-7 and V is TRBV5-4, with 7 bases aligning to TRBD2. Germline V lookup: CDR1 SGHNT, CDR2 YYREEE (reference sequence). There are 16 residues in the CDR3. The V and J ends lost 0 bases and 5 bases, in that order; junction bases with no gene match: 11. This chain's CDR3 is CASSLGSRAGVHEQYF. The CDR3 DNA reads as TGTGCCAGCAGCTTGGGTTCTCGCGCGGGGGTCCACGAGCAGTACTTC.

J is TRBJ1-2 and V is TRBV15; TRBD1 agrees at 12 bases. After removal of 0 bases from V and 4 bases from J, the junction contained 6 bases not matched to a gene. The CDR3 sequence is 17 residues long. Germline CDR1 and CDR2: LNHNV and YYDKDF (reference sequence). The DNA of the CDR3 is TGTGCCACCAGCAGAGATGAGGGACAGGGGGCTCGCTATGGCTACACCTTC. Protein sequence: CATSRDEGQGARYGYTF.

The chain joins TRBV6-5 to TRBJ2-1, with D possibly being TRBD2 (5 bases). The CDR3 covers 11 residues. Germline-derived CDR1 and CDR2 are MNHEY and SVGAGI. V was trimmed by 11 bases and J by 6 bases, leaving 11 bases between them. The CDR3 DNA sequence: TGTGCCTGCGGTCGGGGCAATGAGCAGTTCTTC. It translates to CACGRGNEQFF.

In DNA, the CDR3 is TGCGCCAGCAGCTTGGGGGCAGGGCGCCCGAGAGGCTACGAGCAGTACTTC. It translates to CASSLGAGRPRGYEQYF. The chain uses TRBV5-1 and TRBJ2-7; D is possibly TRBD1 (5 bases). Germline V gene data show CDR1 as SGHRS and CDR2 as YFSETQ. The germline V and J ends were trimmed by 0 bases and 3 bases, with 19 bases remaining between them. The CDR3 spans 17 residues. The whole variable domain, remainder taken from reference TRBV5-1 and TRBJ2-7, is KAGVTQTPRYLIKTRGQQVTLSCSPISGHRSVSWYQQTPGQGLQFLFEYFSETQRNKGNFPGRFSGRQFSNSRSEMNVSTLELGDSALYLCASSLGAGRPRGYEQYFGPGTRLTVT.